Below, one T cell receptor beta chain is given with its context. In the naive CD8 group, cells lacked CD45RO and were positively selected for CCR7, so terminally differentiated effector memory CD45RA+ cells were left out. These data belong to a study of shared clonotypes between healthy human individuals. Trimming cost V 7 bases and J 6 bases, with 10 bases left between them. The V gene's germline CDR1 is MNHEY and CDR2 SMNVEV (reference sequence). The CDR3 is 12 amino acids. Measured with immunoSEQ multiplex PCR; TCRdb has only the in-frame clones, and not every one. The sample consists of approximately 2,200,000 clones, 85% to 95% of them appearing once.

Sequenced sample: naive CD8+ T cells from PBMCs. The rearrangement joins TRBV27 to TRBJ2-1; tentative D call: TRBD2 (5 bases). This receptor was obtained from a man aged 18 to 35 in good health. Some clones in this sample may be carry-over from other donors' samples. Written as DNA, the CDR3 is TGTGCCAGCAAACTAGATGGCAATGAGCAGTTCTTC. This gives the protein CASKLDGNEQFF.